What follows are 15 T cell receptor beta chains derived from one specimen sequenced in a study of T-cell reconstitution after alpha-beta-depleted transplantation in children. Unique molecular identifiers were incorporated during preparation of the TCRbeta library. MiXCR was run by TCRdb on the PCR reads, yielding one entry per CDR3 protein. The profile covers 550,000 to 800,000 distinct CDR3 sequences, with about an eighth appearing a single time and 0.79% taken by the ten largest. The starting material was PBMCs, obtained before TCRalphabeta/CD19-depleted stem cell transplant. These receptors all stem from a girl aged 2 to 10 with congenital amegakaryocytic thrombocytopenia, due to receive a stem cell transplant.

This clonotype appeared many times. CDR3 coding DNA: TGCGCCAGCAGCCCGGAGAGGACAGATACGCAGTATTTT. Its protein is CASSPERTDTQYF. The chain links TRBV5-1 to TRBJ2-3; D call uncertain. CDR1 is SGHRS and CDR2 is YFSETQ in the germline V gene. V was shortened by 4 bases and J by 3 bases, with 9 bases between the two germline ends. This CDR3 is built from 13 residues.

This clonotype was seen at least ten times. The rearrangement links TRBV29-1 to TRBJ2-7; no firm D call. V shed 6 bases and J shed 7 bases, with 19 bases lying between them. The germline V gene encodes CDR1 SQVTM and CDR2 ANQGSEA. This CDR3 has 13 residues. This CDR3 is CSVEVPPRLEQYF. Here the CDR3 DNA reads TGCAGCGTCGAGGTTCCCCCCCGTTTGGAGCAGTACTTC.

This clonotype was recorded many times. Written as DNA, the CDR3 is TGTGCCATCAGTGATCTGAGGAGTGGCTACACCTTC. Translation gives CAISDLRSGYTF. V gene TRBV10-3 combines with J gene TRBJ1-2, with D unresolved. Trimming pared 3 bases from V and 7 bases from J, leaving 9 bases between. The V gene's germline CDR1 is ENHRY and CDR2 SYGVKD. The CDR3 extends over 12 amino acids.

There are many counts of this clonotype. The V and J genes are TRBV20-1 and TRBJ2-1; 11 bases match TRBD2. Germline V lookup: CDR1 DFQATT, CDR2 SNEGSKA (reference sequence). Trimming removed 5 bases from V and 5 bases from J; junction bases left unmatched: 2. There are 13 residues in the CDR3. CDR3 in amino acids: CSASSGRHNEQFF. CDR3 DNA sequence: TGCAGTGCTTCTAGCGGGAGGCACAATGAGCAGTTCTTC.

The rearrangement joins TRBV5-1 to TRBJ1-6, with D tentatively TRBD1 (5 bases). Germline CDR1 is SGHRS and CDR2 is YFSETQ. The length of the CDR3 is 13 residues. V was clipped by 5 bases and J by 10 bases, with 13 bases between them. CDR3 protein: CASRTVAESPLHF. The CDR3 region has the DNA TGCGCCAGCAGGACAGTTGCCGAATCACCCCTCCACTTT. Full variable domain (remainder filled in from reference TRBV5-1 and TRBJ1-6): KAGVTQTPRYLIKTRGQQVTLSCSPISGHRSVSWYQQTPGQGLQFLFEYFSETQRNKGNFPGRFSGRQFSNSRSEMNVSTLELGDSALYLCASRTVAESPLHFGNGTRLTVT.

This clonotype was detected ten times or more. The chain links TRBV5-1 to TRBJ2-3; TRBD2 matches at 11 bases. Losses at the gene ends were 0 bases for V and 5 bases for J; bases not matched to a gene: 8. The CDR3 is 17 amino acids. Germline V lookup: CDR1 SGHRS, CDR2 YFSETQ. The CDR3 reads CASSLAVAGGPGDTQYF. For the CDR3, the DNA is TGCGCCAGCAGCTTGGCCGTAGCGGGAGGGCCGGGAGATACGCAGTATTTT.

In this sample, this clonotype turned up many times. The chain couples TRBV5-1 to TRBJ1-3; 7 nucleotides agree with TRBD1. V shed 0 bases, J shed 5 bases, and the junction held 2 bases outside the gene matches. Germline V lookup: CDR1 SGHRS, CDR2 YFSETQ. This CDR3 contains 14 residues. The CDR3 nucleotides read TGCGCCAGCAGCTTGGAGGACAGGCGAAACACCATATATTTT. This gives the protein CASSLEDRRNTIYF.

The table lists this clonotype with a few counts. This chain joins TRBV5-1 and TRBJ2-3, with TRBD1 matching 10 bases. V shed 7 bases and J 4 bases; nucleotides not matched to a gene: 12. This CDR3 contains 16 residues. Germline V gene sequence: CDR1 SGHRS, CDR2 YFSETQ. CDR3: CASQRDRGEMADTQYF. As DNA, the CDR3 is TGCGCCAGCCAACGGGACAGGGGCGAAATGGCAGATACGCAGTATTTT.

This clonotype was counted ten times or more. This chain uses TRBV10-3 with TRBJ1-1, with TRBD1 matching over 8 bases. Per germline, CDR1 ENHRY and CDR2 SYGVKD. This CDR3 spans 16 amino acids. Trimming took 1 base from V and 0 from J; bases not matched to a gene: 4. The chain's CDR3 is CAISEWAGGVNTEAFF. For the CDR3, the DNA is TGTGCCATCAGTGAGTGGGCAGGGGGCGTGAACACTGAAGCTTTCTTT.

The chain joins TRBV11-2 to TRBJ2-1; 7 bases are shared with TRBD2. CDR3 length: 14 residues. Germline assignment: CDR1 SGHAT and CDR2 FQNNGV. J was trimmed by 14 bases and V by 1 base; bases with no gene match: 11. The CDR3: CASSLAPAGESEFF. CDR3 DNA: TGTGCCAGCAGCTTAGCGCCGGCGGGAGAATCGGAGTTCTTC.

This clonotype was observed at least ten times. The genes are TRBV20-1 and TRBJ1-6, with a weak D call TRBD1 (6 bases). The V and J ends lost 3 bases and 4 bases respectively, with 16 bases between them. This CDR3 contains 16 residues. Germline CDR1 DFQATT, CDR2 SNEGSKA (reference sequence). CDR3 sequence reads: CSARTGHGGYNSPLHF. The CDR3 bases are TGCAGTGCTAGGACAGGTCATGGGGGATATAATTCACCCCTCCACTTT.

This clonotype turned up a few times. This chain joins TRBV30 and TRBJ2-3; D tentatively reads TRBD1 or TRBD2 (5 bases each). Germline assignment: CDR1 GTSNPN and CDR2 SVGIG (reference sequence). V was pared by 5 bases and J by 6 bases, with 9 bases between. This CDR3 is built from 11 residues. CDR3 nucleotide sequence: TGTGCCTGGGGGGGTTGGGATACGCAGTATTTT. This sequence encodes CAWGGWDTQYF.

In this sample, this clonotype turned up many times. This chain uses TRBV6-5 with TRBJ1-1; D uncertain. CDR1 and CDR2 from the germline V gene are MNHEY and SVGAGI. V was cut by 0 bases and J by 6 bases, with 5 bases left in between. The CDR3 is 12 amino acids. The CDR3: CASSYSGAEAFF. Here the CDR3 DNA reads TGTGCCAGCAGTTACTCAGGAGCTGAAGCTTTCTTT.

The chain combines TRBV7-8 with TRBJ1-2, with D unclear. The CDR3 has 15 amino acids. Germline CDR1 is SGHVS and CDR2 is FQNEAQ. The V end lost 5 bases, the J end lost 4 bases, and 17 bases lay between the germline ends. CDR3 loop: CASSRGLGDLYGYTF. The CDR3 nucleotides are TGTGCCAGCAGCCGAGGGTTGGGAGACCTCTATGGCTACACCTTC.

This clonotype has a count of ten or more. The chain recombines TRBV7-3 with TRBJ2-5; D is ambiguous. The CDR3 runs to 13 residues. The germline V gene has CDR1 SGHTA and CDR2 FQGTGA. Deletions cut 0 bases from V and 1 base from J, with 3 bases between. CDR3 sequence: CASSLTPQETQYF. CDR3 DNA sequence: TGTGCCAGCAGCTTAACGCCCCAAGAGACCCAGTACTTC.